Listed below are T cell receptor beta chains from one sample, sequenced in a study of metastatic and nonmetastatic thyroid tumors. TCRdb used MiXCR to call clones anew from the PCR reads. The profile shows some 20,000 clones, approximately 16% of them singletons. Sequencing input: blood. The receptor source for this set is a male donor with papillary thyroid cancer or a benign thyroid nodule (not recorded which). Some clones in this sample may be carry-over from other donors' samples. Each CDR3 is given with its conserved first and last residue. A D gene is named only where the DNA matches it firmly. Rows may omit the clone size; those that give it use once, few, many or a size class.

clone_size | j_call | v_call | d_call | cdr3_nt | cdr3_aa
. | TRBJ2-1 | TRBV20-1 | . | TGCAGTGCTAGAGCGGCTGACTCCTACAATGAGCAGTTCTTC | CSARAADSYNEQFF
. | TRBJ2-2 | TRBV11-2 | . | TGTGCCAGCAGCTTAGTGGGCGATGCCACCGGGGAGCTGTTTTTT | CASSLVGDATGELFF
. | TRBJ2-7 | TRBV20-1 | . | TGCAGTGCTCAAAGCAGGCAGGGGGGCCACGAGCAGTACTTC | CSAQSRQGGHEQYF
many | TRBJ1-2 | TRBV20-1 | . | TGCAGTGCTAGAGATCCGTACGGCCTCGGCTACACCTTC | CSARDPYGLGYTF
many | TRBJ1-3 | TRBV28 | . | TGTGCCAGCAGTTCATCCGGCTCTGGAAACACCATATATTTT | CASSSSGSGNTIYF
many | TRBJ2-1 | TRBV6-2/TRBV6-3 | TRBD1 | TGTGCCAGCAGTTACTCGGGACAGGGCTGGACCTACAATGAGCAGTTCTTC | CASSYSGQGWTYNEQFF
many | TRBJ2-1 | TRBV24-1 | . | TGTGCCACCAGTGAGGCCCGGGGGAGAGAAGGTGGCAATGAGCAGTTCTTC | CATSEARGREGGNEQFF
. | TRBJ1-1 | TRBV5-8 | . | TGTGCCAGCAGCTTGGCGGGAGATGGCACTGAAGCTTTCTTT | CASSLAGDGTEAFF
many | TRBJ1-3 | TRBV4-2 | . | TGTGCCAGCAGCCAAGATCGAGGGACACTCGAGGGTGGAAACACCATATATTTT | CASSQDRGTLEGGNTIYF
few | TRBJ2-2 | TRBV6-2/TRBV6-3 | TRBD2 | TGTGCCAGCACCGACCCCACTAGCGGGAGAAGTGGGCCCGGGGAGCTGTTTTTT | CASTDPTSGRSGPGELFF
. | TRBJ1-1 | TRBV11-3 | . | TGTGCCATCAGCCCCCGGTTGGGCACTGAAGCTTTCTTT | CAISPRLGTEAFF
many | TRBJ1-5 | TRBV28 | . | TGTGCCAGCGGGGGTCGGGGAATCAATCAGCCCCAGCATTTT | CASGGRGINQPQHF
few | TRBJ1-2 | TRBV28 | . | TGTGCCAGCAACCGGGACACCTTCTATGGCTACACCTTC | CASNRDTFYGYTF
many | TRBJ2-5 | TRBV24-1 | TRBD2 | TGTGCCACCAGTGACCCTGGACTAGCGGAGGAGGGGGAGACCCAGTACTTC | CATSDPGLAEEGETQYF
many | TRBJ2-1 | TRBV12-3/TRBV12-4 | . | TGTGCCAGCACCCTCAGCGGAGTGGATGAGCAGTTCTTC | CASTLSGVDEQFF
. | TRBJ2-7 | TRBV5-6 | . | TGTGCCAGCAGCTTGGGACTGTTTCTAGTTTACGAGCAGTACTTC | CASSLGLFLVYEQYF
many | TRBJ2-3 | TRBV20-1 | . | TGCAGTGCTAGCGCACACTTGGGGACTCCTATGGGGACAGATACGCAGTATTTT | CSASAHLGTPMGTDTQYF
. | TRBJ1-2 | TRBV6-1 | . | TGTGCCAGCAGCCCGAACCAGCAAATGGAGGGAGGTGGCTACACCTTC | CASSPNQQMEGGGYTF
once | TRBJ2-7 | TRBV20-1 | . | TGCAGTGCTAGGGGGACGGTTGAAGCCTACGAGCAGTACTTC | CSARGTVEAYEQYF
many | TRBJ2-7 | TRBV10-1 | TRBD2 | TGCGCCAGCAGTGATGCCGGGACTAGATACGACGAGCAGTACTTC | CASSDAGTRYDEQYF
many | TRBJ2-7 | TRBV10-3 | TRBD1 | TGTGCCATCGGAGGCCGGGACAGGGGTCACGAGCAGTACTTC | CAIGGRDRGHEQYF
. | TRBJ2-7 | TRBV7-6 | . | TGTGCCAGAAGTCCTCGCGGAGCCGAGCAGTACTTC | CARSPRGAEQYF
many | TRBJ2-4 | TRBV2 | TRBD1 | TGTGCCAGCAGTGGAAGAGGGGGCGAAAACATTCAGTACTTC | CASSGRGGENIQYF
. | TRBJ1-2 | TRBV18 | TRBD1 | TGTGCCAGCTCACCACCGGGGACAGGGGGTGGCTACACCTTC | CASSPPGTGGGYTF
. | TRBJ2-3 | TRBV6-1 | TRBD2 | TGTGCCAGCATCCGACGGGGAGGGGTTGATACGCAGTATTTT | CASIRRGGVDTQYF
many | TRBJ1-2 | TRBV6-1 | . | TGTGCCAGCAGTGAGACGGGACGAGATGGCTACACCTTC | CASSETGRDGYTF
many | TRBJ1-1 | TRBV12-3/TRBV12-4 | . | TGTGCCAGCAGTTTACCGGCCTACACTGAAGCTTTCTTT | CASSLPAYTEAFF
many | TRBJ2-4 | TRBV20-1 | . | TGCAGTGCTAGAGGCCCCCCACGACAGGGAGGCCTAGCCAAAAACATTCAGTACTTC | CSARGPPRQGGLAKNIQYF
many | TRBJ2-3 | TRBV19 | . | TGTGCCAGTAGTACCCCCTTGGAGGGGGTACTGGCAGATACGCAGTATTTT | CASSTPLEGVLADTQYF
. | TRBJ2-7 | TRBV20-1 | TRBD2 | TGCAGTGCTAGAGATCCACTAGCGGCGAGATACGAGCAGTACTTC | CSARDPLAARYEQYF
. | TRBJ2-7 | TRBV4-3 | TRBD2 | TGCGCCAGCAGCCCCCGGGCTAGCGGTATCTACGAGCAGTACTTC | CASSPRASGIYEQYF
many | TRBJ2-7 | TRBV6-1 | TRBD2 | TGTGCCAGCAGACCTTCTAGCGGGAGGGCCCACGAGCAGTACTTC | CASRPSSGRAHEQYF
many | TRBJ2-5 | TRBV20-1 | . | TGCAGTGCAGGCTGGGGGCAAGAGACCCAGTACTTC | CSAGWGQETQYF
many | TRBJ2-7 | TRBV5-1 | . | TGCGCCAGCAGCTTGGGGACCTACGAGCAGTACTTC | CASSLGTYEQYF
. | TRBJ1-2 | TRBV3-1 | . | TGTGCCAGCAGCCAGGGGCAAGGCGCTAACTATGGCTACACCTTC | CASSQGQGANYGYTF
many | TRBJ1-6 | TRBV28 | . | TGTGCCAGCAAATACGGGGGGGTTACCTATAATTCACCCCTCCACTTT | CASKYGGVTYNSPLHF
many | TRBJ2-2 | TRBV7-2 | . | TGTGCCAGCAGCTTTATTGTTGGTGGGACCGGGGAGCTGTTTTTT | CASSFIVGGTGELFF
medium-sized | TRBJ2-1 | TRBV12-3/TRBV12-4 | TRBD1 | TGTGCCAGCAGTCCCCGACAGGGGCCTGTTAGCAATGAGCAGTTCTTC | CASSPRQGPVSNEQFF
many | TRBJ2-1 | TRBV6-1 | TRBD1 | TGTGCCAGCAGCCAGGGGGTAGAGTTCTTC | CASSQGVEFF
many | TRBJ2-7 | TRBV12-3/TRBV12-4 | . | TGTGCCAGCAGTTTCGGGAGCTCCGACGAGCAGTACTTC | CASSFGSSDEQYF
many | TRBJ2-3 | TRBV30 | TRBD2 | TGTGCCTGGATGATCCCCAAGGTGCGGGAGTTTCGGGATACGCAGTATTTT | CAWMIPKVREFRDTQYF
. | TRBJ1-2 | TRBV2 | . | TGTGCCGGGGTGGAGGGGGGCAGGCAAAACTATGGCTACACCTTC | CAGVEGGRQNYGYTF
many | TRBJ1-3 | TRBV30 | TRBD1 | TGTGCCTGGAGTCCAGGGGGCACCCTCTCTGGAAACACCATATATTTT | CAWSPGGTLSGNTIYF
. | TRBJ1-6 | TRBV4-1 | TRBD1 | TGCGCCAGCAGCCAAGGGACAGGGAGATCACCCCTCCACTTT | CASSQGTGRSPLHF
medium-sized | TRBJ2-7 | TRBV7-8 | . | TGTGCCAGCAGCTTAGGTCCTAATCGGGCGGACGAGCAGTACTTC | CASSLGPNRADEQYF
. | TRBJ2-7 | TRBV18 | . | TGTGCCAGCTCACTCGAGTTTAGCGGGACAGGATACGAGCAGTACTTC | CASSLEFSGTGYEQYF
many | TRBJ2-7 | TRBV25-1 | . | TGTGCCAGCAGTGAATATGGATACGAGCAGTACTTC | CASSEYGYEQYF
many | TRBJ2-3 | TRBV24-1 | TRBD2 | TGTGCCACCAGTGATGAAGCGGGACTAGCGGGAGGCGGTAGCACAGATACGCAGTATTTT | CATSDEAGLAGGGSTDTQYF
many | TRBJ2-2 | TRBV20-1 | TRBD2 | TGCAGTGCTAGATTGGCGGGAGCAAGCACCGGGGAGCTGTTTTTT | CSARLAGASTGELFF
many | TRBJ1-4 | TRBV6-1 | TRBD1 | TGTGCCAGCAACCCGGGACAGAGACATGAAAAACTGTTTTTT | CASNPGQRHEKLFF
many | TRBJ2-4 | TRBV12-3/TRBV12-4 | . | TGTGCCAGCAGTTTAAAGGGGGGTTGGGCCAAAAACATTCAGTACTTC | CASSLKGGWAKNIQYF
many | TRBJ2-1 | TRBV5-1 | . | TGCGCCAGCAGCCGGGGCACGAGCGGAGGGCTTTCGTTCTTC | CASSRGTSGGLSFF
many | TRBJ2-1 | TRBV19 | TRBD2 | TGTGCCAGTAGTCCCCGGGGGGGCTCCTACAATGAGCAGTTCTTC | CASSPRGGSYNEQFF
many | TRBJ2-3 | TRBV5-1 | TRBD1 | TGCGCCAGCAGCCTGCCCCCCCAGGGGACAGGCACAGATACGCAGTATTTT | CASSLPPQGTGTDTQYF
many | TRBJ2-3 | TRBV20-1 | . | TGCAGTGCCGCCCTGGATGATACGCAGTATTTT | CSAALDDTQYF
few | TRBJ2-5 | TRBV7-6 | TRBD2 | TGTGCCAGCAGCTTAGAAGGTAGCGGGAGATTAAAGACCCAGTACTTC | CASSLEGSGRLKTQYF